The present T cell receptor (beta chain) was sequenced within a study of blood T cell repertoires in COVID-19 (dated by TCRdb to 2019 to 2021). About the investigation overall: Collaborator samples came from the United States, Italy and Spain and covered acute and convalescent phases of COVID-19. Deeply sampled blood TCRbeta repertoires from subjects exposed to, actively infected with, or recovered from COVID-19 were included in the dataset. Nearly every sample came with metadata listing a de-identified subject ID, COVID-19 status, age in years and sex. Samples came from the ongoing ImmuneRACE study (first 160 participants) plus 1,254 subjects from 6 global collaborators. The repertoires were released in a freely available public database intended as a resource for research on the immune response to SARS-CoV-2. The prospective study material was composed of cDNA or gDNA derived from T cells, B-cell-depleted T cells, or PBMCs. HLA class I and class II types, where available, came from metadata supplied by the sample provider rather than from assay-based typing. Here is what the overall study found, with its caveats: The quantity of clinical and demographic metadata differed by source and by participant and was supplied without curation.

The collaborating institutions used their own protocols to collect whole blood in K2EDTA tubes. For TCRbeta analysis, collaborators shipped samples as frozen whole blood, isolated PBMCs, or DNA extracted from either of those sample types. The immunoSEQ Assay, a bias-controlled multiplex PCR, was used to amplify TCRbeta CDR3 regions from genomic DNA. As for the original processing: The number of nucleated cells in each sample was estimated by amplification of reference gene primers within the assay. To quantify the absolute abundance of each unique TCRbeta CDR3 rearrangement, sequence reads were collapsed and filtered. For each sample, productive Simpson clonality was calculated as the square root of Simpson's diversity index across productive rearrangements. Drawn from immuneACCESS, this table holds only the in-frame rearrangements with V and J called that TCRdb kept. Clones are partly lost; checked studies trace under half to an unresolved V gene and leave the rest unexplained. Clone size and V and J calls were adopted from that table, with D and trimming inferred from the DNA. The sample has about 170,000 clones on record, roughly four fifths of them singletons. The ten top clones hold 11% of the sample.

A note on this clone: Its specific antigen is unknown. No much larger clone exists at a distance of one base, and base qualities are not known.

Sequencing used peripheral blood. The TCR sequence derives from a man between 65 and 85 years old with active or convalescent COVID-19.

The encoded CDR3 is CASSSQGRPNYGYTF. DNA sequence: TGTGCCAGCAGCTCCCAGGGCAGGCCCAACTATGGCTACACCTTC. Recombination connected TRBV7-9 to TRBJ1-2; TRBD1 might be the D gene, on 5 matching bases. The CDR3 sequence holds 15 residues, the cysteine and phenylalanine included. This entry keeps only the CDR3 DNA: 45 bases, framed from base 1. CDR1 SEHNR and CDR2 FQNEAQ are derived from the germline V gene (reference sequence). Between the V and J ends, shortened by 4 bases and 2 bases respectively, the junction contains 14 bases.